This T cell receptor beta chain was obtained from a study of cytomegalovirus exposure and HLA in healthy donors. Study summary: Researchers found that about 84% of just under 400 genotyped donors fell within the Caucasian-associated ancestry cluster. Study-level findings and limits: At a 0.05 false discovery rate, a later analysis found 15,000 to 20,000 TCR beta sequences to be associated with HLA alleles.

Worth noting for this clone: The antigen is undetermined.

PCR used 60 Vbeta primers and 13 Jbeta primers. Here immunoSEQ multiplex PCR was the method, and the copy in TCRdb shows in-frame clones only, minus some. The sample has tens of thousands of clones; 60% to 70% are singletons. Germline lookup yields CDR1 MNHEY and CDR2 SMNVEV (reference sequence). The V end lost 3 bases, the J end lost 2 bases, and 11 bases lay between the germline ends. This CDR3 spans 14 amino acids. Sequenced: PBMCs. The sequence came from a middle-aged man in good health and CMV-seropositive. The genes are TRBV27 and TRBJ2-7; the D gene is possibly TRBD1 (5 bases). CDR3 region: CASSFARGPYEQYF. The DNA of the CDR3 is TGTGCCAGCAGTTTCGCAAGGGGCCCCTACGAGCAGTACTTC.